The following is a T cell receptor (beta chain) sequence with its context. Its specificity is unknown. An end of the junction differs from the germline gene, which may be a read error. The CDR3 is cut off 3 residues early in the read; its end comes from the germline J gene. The data were obtained in a study of TET2 disruption in CD19-targeted CAR T cells. TCRdb keeps only in-frame clones here, not all; method: immunoSEQ multiplex PCR. This table holds about 26,000 clones. Treatment specified: autologous CTL019 cells: CD19 CAR with 4-1BB and CD3 zeta domains. A CD19 CAR with TCR zeta and 4-1BB domains was used. Germline loops: CDR1 LGHNA, CDR2 YNFKEQ. This CDR3 contains 13 residues.

The sequence came from a man in his 70s with chronic lymphocytic leukemia. The input for sequencing was CD8- CAR+ T cells sorted from cultured blood T cells, taken for CD19 CAR T cell therapy. Documented subset: CD8-negative CAR-positive T cells from the infusion product. V gene TRBV4-2 combines with J gene TRBJ1-5; unclear D gene. CDR3 DNA, as far as it was read: TGCGCCAGCAGCCAAGATCAGTATCAGCCC. Translating gives CASSQDQYQP. The full CDR3 protein reads CASSQDQYQPQHF.